Each of the 10 T cell receptor beta chains below was sequenced from the same sample in a study of beta chain features in type 1 diabetes. Their recognized antigens are unknown. General study results and limits: People with Type 1 diabetes carried modestly yet significantly shorter TCRB CDR3s in all four CD4+ subsets.

The whole isolated RNA underwent reverse transcription, so sequencing captured expressed TCRB transcripts. Clones were sequenced by immunoSEQ multiplex PCR, and TCRdb holds only the in-frame ones, with some missing. In the table there are under 850,000 clones, roughly an eighth of which are singletons. Sequencing was performed on naive CD4+ T cells from blood. Receptor source: a man between 18 and 35 years old with type 1 diabetes.

This clone was counted a few times. The same CDR3 also results from other DNA sequences found in this sample. The gene calls are TRBV19 and TRBJ1-5; 7 bases map to TRBD1. The junction had 2 bases not matched to a gene; V was cut back by 2 bases and J by 4 bases. Germline V lookup: CDR1 LNHDA, CDR2 SQIVND (reference sequence). This CDR3 has 14 residues. CDR3 amino acids: CASSIQGGNQPQHF. The CDR3 DNA is TGTGCCAGTAGTATACAGGGGGGAAATCAGCCCCAGCATTTT.

Here the CDR3 reads CASSGHRGIVYEQYF. DNA of the CDR3: TGTGCCAGCAGTGGCCACAGGGGGATAGTATACGAGCAGTACTTC. V gene TRBV25-1 combines with J gene TRBJ2-7, with 8 bases that match TRBD1. The V and J ends lost 4 bases and 4 bases, in that order; junction bases with no gene match: 9. The CDR3 covers 15 residues. Germline V CDR1 and CDR2: MGHDK, SYGVNS.

The sample holds a few counts of this clone. The gene calls are TRBV5-1 and TRBJ1-1; D might be TRBD1 (5 bases). The V end was cut by 1 base, the J end by 0 bases, with 13 bases between. This CDR3 region has 16 residues. Per the germline V gene, CDR1 is SGHRS and CDR2 is YFSETQ. In nucleotides, the CDR3 is TGCGCCAGCAGCTTGTCAACCAGGGCTATGAACACTGAAGCTTTCTTT. This gives the protein CASSLSTRAMNTEAFF.

This clone was observed a handful of times. This rearrangement joins TRBV28 to TRBJ2-1, with 9 bases identical to TRBD1. Germline CDR1 reads MDHEN; CDR2 reads SYDVKM. V lost 7 bases, J lost 12 bases, and 10 bases stayed unmatched. This CDR3 has 13 residues. In DNA, the CDR3 is TGTGCCAGCATCCCGGGACAGGGCATTGGGCAGTTCTTC. Its protein is CASIPGQGIGQFF.

This chain links TRBV9 with TRBJ2-6; weak D call: TRBD2 (5 bases). Germline V gene sequence: CDR1 SGDLS, CDR2 YYNGEE. Trimming took off 4 bases at V and 0 bases at J, with 11 bases between the two ends. The CDR3 length is 16 residues. For the CDR3, the DNA is TGTGCCAGCAGCCCAAGAGAGGGCTCTGGGGCCAACGTCCTGACTTTC. This encodes CASSPREGSGANVLTF.

This clone was recorded a few times. The J gene is TRBJ2-1, the V gene TRBV19; D is tentatively TRBD1 or TRBD2 (6 bases each). The V gene's germline CDR1 is LNHDA and CDR2 SQIVND (reference sequence). V gave up 7 bases and J gave up 3 bases, with 13 bases separating them. CDR3 length: 14 residues. The CDR3 loop reads CASNYREDYNEQFF. The CDR3 DNA reads TGTGCCAGTAACTACAGGGAGGACTACAATGAGCAGTTCTTC.

The chain joins TRBV2 to TRBJ1-1; TRBD1 agrees at 7 bases. J gave up 4 bases and V 6 bases, and 11 bases lay outside the gene matches. Per the germline V gene, CDR1 is SNHLY and CDR2 is FYNNEI. This CDR3 is built from 15 residues. CDR3 DNA sequence: TGTGCCAGCAGGTCGATCCCCCGGGACAGCACTGAAGCTTTCTTT. Its translation is CASRSIPRDSTEAFF.

This clone was seen a few times. The chain employs TRBV30 and TRBJ1-2, with D perhaps matching TRBD1 (6 bases). CDR3 length: 15 amino acids. V lost 5 bases to trimming and J lost 5 bases, with 21 bases between them. Germline CDR1 reads GTSNPN; CDR2 reads SVGIG (reference sequence). The CDR3 coding sequence is TGTGCCTGGGACGGGGGCCGATCGATAGGGTATGGCTACACCTTC. This sequence encodes CAWDGGRSIGYGYTF. Filled out from reference TRBV30 and TRBJ1-2, the complete variable domain reads SQTIHQWPATLVQPVGSPLSLECTVEGTSNPNLYWYRQAAGRGLQLLFYSVGIGQISSEVPQNLSASRPQDRQFILSSKKLLLSDSGFYLCAWDGGRSIGYGYTFGSGTRLTVV.

The table lists this clone with a few counts. The chain joins TRBV28 to TRBJ2-5; 9 bases agree with TRBD2. CDR1 and CDR2 from the germline V gene are MDHEN and SYDVKM. This CDR3 comprises 15 residues. Trimming at V came to 4 bases and at J to 5 bases, leaving 8 bases not matched to a gene. The CDR3 here is CASSSPGLAGETQYF. In DNA form, the CDR3 reads TGTGCCAGCAGTTCCCCGGGACTAGCTGGGGAGACCCAGTACTTC.

V and J are TRBV10-2 and TRBJ2-5, with TRBD2 as a possible D gene (6 bases). The CDR3 covers 14 residues. V was shortened by 3 bases and J by 5 bases, with 13 bases between the two germline ends. CDR1 and CDR2 (germline): WSHSY, SAAADI. In nucleotides, the CDR3 is TGCGCCAGCAGTGAATGGGGGGTCAGGGAGACCCAGTACTTC. Translating it yields CASSEWGVRETQYF.